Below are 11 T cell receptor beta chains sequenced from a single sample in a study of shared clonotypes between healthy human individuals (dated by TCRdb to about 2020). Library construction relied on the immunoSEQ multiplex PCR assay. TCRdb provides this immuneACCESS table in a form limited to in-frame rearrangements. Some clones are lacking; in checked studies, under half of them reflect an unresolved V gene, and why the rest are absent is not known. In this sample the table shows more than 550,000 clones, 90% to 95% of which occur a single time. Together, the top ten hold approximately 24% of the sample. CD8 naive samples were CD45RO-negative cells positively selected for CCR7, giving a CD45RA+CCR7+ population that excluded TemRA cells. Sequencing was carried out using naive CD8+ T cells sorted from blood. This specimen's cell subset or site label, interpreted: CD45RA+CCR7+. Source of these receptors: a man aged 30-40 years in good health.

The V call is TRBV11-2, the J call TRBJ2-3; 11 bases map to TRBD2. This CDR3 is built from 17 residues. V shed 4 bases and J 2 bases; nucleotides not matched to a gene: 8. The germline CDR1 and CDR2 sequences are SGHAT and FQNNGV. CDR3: CASSSSVAGGPTDTQYF. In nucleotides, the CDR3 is TGTGCCAGCAGCTCTTCCGTAGCGGGAGGGCCCACAGATACGCAGTATTTT.

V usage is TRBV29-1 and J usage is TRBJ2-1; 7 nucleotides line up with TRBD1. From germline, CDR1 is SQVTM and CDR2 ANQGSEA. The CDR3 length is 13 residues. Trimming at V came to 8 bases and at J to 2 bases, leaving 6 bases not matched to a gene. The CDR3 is CSLYRGTYNEQFF. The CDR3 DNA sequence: TGCAGCCTCTACAGGGGAACCTACAATGAGCAGTTCTTC.

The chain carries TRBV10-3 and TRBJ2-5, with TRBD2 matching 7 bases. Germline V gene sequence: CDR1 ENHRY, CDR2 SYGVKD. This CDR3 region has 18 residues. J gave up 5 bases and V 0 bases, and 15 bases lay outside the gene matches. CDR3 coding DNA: TGTGCCATCAGTGAGTCATTCTATTCTGGCGGGAGCCCCGAGACCCAGTACTTC. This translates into CAISESFYSGGSPETQYF.

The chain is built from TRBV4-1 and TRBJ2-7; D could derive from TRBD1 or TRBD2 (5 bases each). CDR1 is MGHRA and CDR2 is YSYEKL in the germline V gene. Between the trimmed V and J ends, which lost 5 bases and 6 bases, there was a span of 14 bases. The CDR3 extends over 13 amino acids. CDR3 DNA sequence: TGCGCCAGCAGCGAAAGAGAGGGGTTCGAGCAGTACTTC. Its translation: CASSEREGFEQYF.

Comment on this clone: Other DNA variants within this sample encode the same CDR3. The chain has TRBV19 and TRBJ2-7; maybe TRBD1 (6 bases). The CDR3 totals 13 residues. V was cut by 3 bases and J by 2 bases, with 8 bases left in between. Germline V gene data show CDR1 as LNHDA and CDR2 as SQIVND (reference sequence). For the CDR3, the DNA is TGTGCCAGTAGTATCTCAGGGGCCTACGAGCAGTACTTC. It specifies CASSISGAYEQYF. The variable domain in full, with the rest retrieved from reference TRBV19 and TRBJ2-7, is DGGITQSPKYLFRKEGQNVTLSCEQNLNHDAMYWYRQDPGQGLRLIYYSQIVNDFQKGDIAEGYSVSREKKESFPLTVTSAQKNPTAFYLCASSISGAYEQYFGPGTRLTVT.

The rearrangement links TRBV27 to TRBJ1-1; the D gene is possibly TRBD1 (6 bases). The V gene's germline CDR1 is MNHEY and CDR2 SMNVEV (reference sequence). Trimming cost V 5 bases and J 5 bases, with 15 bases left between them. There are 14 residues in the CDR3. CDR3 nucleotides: TGTGCCAGCAGTCCCCCCGCAGGGGTGACTGAAGCTTTCTTT. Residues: CASSPPAGVTEAFF.

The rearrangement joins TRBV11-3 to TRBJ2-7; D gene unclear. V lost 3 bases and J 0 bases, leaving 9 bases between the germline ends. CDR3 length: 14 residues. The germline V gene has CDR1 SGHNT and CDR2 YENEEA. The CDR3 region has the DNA TGTGCCAGCAGCTTGGATACAGCCTCCTACGAGCAGTACTTC. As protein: CASSLDTASYEQYF.

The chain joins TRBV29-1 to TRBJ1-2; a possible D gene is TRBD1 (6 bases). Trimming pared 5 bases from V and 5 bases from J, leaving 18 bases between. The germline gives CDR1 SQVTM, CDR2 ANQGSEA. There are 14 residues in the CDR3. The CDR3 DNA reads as TGCAGCGTTTTACCGACAGGCGTGTGGTATGGCTACACCTTC. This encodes CSVLPTGVWYGYTF.

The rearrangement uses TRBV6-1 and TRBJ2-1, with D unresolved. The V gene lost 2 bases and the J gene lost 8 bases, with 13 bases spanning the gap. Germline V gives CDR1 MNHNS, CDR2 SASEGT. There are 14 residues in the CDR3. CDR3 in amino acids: CASSEILSPYEQFF. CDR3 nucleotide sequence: TGTGCCAGCAGTGAAATTCTATCGCCCTATGAGCAGTTCTTC.

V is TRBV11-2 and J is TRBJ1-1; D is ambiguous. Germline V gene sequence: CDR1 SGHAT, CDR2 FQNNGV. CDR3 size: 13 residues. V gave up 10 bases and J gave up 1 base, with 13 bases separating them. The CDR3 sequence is CATRKGGNTEAFF. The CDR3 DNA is TGTGCCACCAGGAAGGGAGGGAACACTGAAGCTTTCTTT.

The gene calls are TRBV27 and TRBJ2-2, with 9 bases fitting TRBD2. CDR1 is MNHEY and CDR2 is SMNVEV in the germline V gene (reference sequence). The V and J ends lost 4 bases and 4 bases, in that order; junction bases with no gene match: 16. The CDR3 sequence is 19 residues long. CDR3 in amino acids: CASSSPLWAGGSLTGELFF. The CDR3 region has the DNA TGTGCCAGCAGTTCCCCATTATGGGCGGGAGGGTCCCTCACCGGGGAGCTGTTTTTT.